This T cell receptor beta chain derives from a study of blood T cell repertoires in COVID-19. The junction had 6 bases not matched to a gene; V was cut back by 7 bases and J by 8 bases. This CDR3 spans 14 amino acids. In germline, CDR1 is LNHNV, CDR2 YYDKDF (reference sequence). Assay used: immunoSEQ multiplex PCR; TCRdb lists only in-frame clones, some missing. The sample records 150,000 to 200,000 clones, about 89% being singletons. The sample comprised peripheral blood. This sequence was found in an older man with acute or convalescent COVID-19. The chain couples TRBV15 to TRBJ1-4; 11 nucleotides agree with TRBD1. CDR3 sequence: CATKPGQGVEKLFF. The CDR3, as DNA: TGTGCCACCAAACCGGGACAGGGGGTCGAAAAACTGTTTTTT.